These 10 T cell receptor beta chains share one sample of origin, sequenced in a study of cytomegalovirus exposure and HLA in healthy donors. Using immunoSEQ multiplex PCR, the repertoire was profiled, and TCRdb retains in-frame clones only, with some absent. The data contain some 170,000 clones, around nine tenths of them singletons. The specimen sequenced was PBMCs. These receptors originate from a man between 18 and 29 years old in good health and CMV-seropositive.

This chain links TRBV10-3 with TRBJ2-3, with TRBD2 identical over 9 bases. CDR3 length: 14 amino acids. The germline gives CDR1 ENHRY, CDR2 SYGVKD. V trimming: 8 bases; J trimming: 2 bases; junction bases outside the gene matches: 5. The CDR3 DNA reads TGTGCCATCTCCGGGACTAGCATCACAGATACGCAGTATTTT. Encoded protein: CAISGTSITDTQYF.

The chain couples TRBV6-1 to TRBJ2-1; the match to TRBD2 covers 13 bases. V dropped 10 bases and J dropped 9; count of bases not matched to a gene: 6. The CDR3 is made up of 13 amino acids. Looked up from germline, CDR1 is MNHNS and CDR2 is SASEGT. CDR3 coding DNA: TGTGCCACCGGGACTAGCGGGAAGGTTGAGCAGTTCTTC. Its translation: CATGTSGKVEQFF.

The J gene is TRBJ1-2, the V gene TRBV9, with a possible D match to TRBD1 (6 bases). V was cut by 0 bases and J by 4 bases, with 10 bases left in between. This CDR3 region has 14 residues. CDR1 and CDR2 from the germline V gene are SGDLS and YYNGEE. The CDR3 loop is CASSVGGQSYGYTF. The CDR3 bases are TGTGCCAGCAGCGTAGGGGGACAAAGCTATGGCTACACCTTC. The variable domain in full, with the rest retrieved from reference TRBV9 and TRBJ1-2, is DSGVTQTPKHLITATGQRVTLRCSPRSGDLSVYWYQQSLDQGLQFLIQYYNGEERAKGNILERFSAQQFPDLHSELNLSSLELGDSALYFCASSVGGQSYGYTFGSGTRLTVV.

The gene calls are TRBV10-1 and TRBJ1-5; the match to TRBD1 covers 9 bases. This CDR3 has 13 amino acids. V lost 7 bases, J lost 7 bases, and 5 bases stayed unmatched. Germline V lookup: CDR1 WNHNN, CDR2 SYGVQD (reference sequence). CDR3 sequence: CASTRTGVQPQHF. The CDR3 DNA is TGCGCCAGCACTAGGACAGGGGTCCAGCCCCAGCATTTT.

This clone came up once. The CDR3 sequence is CAISETQGNTEAFF. CDR3 nucleotide sequence: TGTGCCATCAGTGAGACCCAGGGGAACACTGAAGCTTTCTTT. J is TRBJ1-1 and V is TRBV10-3, with D perhaps matching TRBD1 (5 bases). This CDR3 has 14 residues. Trimming took off 2 bases at V and 1 base at J, with 8 bases between the two ends. Germline V gene sequence: CDR1 ENHRY, CDR2 SYGVKD.

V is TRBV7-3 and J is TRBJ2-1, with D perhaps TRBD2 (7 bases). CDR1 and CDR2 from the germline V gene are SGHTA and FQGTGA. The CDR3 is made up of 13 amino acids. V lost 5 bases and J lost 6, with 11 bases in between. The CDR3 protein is CASSPGGPNEQFF. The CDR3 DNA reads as TGTGCCAGCAGCCCGGGGGGCCCCAATGAGCAGTTCTTC.

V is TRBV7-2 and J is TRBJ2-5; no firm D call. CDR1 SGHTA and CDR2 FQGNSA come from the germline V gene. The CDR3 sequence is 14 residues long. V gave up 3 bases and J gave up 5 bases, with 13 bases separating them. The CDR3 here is CASSLSRLHETQYF. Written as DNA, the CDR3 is TGTGCCAGCAGCTTGTCCAGGCTTCATGAGACCCAGTACTTC.

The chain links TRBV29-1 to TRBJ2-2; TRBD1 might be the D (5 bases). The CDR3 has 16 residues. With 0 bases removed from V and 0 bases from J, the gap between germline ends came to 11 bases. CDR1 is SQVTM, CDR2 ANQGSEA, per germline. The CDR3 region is CSVEDWGGANTGELFF. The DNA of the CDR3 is TGCAGCGTTGAAGATTGGGGCGGAGCGAACACCGGGGAGCTGTTTTTT.

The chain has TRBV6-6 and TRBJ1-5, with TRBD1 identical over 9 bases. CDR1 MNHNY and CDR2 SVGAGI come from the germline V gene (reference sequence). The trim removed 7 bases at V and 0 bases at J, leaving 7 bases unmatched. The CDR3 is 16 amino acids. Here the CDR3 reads CASTRTGAYSNQPQHF. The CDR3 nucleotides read TGTGCCAGCACTCGGACAGGGGCTTATAGCAATCAGCCCCAGCATTTT.

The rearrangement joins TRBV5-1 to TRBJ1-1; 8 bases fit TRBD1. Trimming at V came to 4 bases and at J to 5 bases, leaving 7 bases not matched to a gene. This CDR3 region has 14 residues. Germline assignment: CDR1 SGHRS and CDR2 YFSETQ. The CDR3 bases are TGCGCCAGCAGCCCACAGGGGGATGGAACTGAAGCTTTCTTT. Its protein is CASSPQGDGTEAFF.